The T cell receptor beta chain under discussion was sequenced for a study of HIV-infected patients and healthy controls (dated by TCRdb to about 2014). Context from the whole study: The study asked whether deep sequencing of the TCR repertoire from small blood samples of HIV patients could detect immune perturbation and reconstitution.

This clonotype is characterized as medium-sized (0.01 to 0.1%). The clone's antigen remains unknown. The record has no base qualities; no much larger clone is one base away. Beyond this particular receptor, the publication reports: In size-matched repertoire data, the apparent post-therapy recovery of the Gini index in HIV-infected patients was not replicated. The dynamics of distinct T-cell subpopulations could not be separated, and sequencing depth was restricted, because whole blood was used. Alpha-beta chain pairing was not determined in the samples. Oligoclonality may be reflected in the significantly higher mean Gini indices of HIV-infected repertoires compared with controls. The observed differences in diversity could not be explained by the slight differences in age and sex profiles between the study cohorts. Compared with controls, HIV-infected patients showed significantly different mean usage of eight alpha and eight beta V genes. HLA typing of donors was not performed in the study. Differing numbers of distinct sequences in patients and controls hindered comparison, and size-matching assigned excessive weight to rare events in the HIV-infected data. Alpha-chain CDR3s from MAIT cells occurred at high frequency in healthy controls but were severely depleted in HIV+ repertoires. Only sixteen HIV-infected individuals were processed, which the authors considered a major limit on how widely the findings apply. During therapy, a significant decrease in frequency was seen for HIV-associated CDR3s, whereas no significant change was found for CMV-associated CDR3s, although most of them became more frequent. More CDR3s were shared between individuals among healthy controls than among HIV+ patients, as measured by Jaccard index and by the count of highly shared sequences. Healthy control repertoires showed roughly threefold more distinct CDR3s and higher Shannon diversity than untreated HIV+ repertoires.

Reverse transcription of approximately 540 ng RNA was performed with SuperScript III using primers directed against the alpha and beta constant regions. Alpha and beta chain libraries were generated separately via chain-specific third strand synthesis with multiplexing indices. To avoid primer bias, the protocol used one single primer pair to amplify every rearrangement within a chain, and the protocol also attached molecular barcodes to each cDNA molecule. The SP2 sequencing primer site and a random hexamer were carried on a 5' RACE adapter, to which purified cDNA was joined by T4 RNA Ligase 1. With slow temperature ramps used to favor optimal annealing, second strand synthesis was primed from the SP2 site with Phusion polymerase. Each molecule's 12-nucleotide barcode consisted of two random hexamer sequences, both added before amplification and joined together. A brief initial PCR introduced P5 and P7 adapter elements together with a second index, and a roughly 25-cycle amplification PCR using P5s and P7 primers was subsequently performed. Libraries received 25 to 35 PCR cycles in total, were quantified on a Qubit, sized on a Bioanalyzer, and diluted to about 3.9 nM. Sequencing of the normalized libraries was done on an Illumina MiSeq using 2 x 250 paired-end kits. Reverse transcription reactions underwent purification over MinElute columns, with elution into roughly 10 ul Tris-Cl. A 1:1 ratio of AMPure XP beads was used to clean the adapter ligations after they had run for 23 hours at 16 degrees C. Processing in the source paper ran as follows. A modified Decombinator processed the demultiplexed FASTQ files and output V, J, insert and barcode information. Sequences sharing a barcode but differing from the dominant sequence were discarded as errors, and barcodes clustered at Levenshtein distance 3 were counted to estimate original cDNA molecules. For downstream analyses, the R packages ineq, vegan, igraph and RCytoscape were used, along with IMGT nomenclature and CDR3 definitions. The authors computed V gene usage over distinct sequences and counted each TCR a single time to avoid skew from clonal expansion. Unique CDR3 amino acid sequences within a donor were connected in similarity networks whenever two sequences differed by a single Levenshtein edit. Published HIV-specific CDR3s (around 100 alpha, 550 to 800 beta) and CMV-specific CDR3s (over 12 alpha, a few hundred beta) were compiled and searched for in the repertoires. Random subsampling to size-matched repertoires demonstrated that the decreased diversity in patients did not result from their lower sequence numbers. TCRdb reran the public reads through fastp at Q25 and MiXCR, keeping productive beta chains. A single entry per CDR3 protein holds the most common genes and DNA from its merged rows. V and J calls and clone size were set by TCRdb, not the authors. Here the sample has under 20,000 distinct CDR3 sequences; about 5.4% occur a single time. The ten largest clonotypes hold under 2.5% of the sample.

Since whole blood was used without any cell fractionation, the repertoire reflected all peripheral T cells in unsorted form. Around 10 uninfected healthy donors were sampled as controls, four of whom were sampled twice approximately 3 months apart. For RNA extraction, 2 to 3 ml of peripheral blood was collected into Tempus tubes. Residual genomic DNA was removed with the TURBO-DNase kit and globin mRNA was depleted with GLOBINclear. Sequencing input: blood. The clonotype originates from an adult in good health.

CDR3 sequence: CASSQDKETRLFF. The DNA reads as follows: TGCGCCAGCAGCCAAGATAAAGAGACGCGGCTGTTTTTT. Recombination linked TRBV4-3 to TRBJ1-4, with the D gene not clear enough to name. According to the germline V gene, CDR1 reads LGHNA and CDR2 reads YSLEER. The trim is 0 bases for V and 14 bases for J, with a gap of 13 bases between the germline ends. Including cysteine and phenylalanine, the CDR3 has 13 amino acids. Only CDR3 DNA remains: 39 bases, in frame from the first base.